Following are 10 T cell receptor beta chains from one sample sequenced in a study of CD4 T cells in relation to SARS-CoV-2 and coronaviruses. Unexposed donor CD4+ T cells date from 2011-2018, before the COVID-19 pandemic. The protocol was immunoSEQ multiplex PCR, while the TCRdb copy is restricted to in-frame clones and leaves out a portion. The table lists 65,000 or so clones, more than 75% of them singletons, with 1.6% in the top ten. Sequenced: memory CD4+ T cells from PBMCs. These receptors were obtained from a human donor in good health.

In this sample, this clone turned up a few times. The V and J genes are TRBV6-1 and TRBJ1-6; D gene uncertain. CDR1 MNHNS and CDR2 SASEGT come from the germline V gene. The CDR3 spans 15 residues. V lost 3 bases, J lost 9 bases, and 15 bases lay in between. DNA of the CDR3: TGTGCCAGCAGTGACATGGCGGGAGGAGGTTCACCCCTCCACTTT. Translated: CASSDMAGGGSPLHF.

The CDR3 nucleotides read TGTGCCAGCATCCCCAGGTTCCCTAACTATGGCTACACCTTC. Residues: CASIPRFPNYGYTF. This chain uses TRBV9 with TRBJ1-2; D is unresolved. CDR3 length equals 14 residues. Germline V gene sequence: CDR1 SGDLS, CDR2 YYNGEE. V was clipped by 6 bases and J by 0 bases, with 12 bases between them. Together with reference TRBV9 and TRBJ1-2, the CDR3 gives the full variable domain: DSGVTQTPKHLITATGQRVTLRCSPRSGDLSVYWYQQSLDQGLQFLIQYYNGEERAKGNILERFSAQQFPDLHSELNLSSLELGDSALYFCASIPRFPNYGYTFGSGTRLTVV.

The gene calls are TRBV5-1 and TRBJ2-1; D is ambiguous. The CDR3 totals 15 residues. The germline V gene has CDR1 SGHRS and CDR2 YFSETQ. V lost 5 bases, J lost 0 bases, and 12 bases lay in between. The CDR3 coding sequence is TGCGCCAGCAGTCAGGACGAGAGCTCCTACAATGAGCAGTTCTTC. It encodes CASSQDESSYNEQFF.

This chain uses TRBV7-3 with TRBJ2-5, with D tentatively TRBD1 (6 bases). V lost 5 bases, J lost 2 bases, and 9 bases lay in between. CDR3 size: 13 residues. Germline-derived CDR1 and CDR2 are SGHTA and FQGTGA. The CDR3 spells CASSLGQQETQYF. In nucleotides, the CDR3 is TGTGCCAGCAGCCTTGGACAGCAAGAGACCCAGTACTTC.

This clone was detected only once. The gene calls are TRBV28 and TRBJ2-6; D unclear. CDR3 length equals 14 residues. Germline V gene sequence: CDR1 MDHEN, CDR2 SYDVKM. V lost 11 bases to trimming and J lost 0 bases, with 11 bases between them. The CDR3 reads CAGGPGSGANVLTF. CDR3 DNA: TGTGCCGGCGGACCAGGCTCTGGGGCCAACGTCCTGACTTTC.

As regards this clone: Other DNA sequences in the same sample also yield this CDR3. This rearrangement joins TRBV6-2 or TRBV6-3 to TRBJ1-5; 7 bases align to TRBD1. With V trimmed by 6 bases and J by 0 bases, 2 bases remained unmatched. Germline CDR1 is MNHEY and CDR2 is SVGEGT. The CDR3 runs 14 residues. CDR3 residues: CASSRQGSNQPQHF. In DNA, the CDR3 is TGTGCCAGCAGCCGACAGGGTAGCAATCAGCCCCAGCATTTT.

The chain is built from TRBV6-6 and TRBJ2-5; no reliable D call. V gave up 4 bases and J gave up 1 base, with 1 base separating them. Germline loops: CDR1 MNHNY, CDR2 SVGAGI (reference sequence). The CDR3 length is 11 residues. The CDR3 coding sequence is TGTGCCAGCAGTTCCCAAGAGACCCAGTACTTC. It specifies CASSSQETQYF.

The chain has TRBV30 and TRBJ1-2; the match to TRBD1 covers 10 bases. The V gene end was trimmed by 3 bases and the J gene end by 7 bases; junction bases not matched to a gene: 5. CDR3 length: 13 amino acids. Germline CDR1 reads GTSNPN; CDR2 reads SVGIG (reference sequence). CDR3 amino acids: CAWSPGTGAGYTF. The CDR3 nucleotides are TGTGCCTGGAGCCCTGGGACAGGGGCTGGCTACACCTTC.

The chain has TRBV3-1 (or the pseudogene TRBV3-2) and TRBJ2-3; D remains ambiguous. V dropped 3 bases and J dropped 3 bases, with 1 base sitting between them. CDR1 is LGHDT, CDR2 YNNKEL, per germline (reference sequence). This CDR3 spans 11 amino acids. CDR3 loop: CASSHTDTQYF. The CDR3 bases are TGTGCCAGCAGCCATACAGATACGCAGTATTTT.

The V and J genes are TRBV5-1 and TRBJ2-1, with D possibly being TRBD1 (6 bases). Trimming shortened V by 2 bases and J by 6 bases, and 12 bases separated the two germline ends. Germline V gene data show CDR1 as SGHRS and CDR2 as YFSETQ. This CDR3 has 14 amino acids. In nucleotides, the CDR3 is TGCGCCAGCAGCTTACAGGGTTTCGCCAATGAGCAGTTCTTC. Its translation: CASSLQGFANEQFF.